The present entry profiles one TCR beta chain with its context. Its matching antigen is unknown. This specimen includes other DNA sequences encoding the same CDR3. The CDR3 contains 14 residues. Germline V lookup: CDR1 SGHRS, CDR2 YFSETQ. The assay was immunoSEQ multiplex PCR, and TCRdb's table has in-frame clones only and misses some. The repertoire includes around 2.5 million clones, 80% to 95% of them detected once, and 0.36% sits in the top ten. This sample was included in a study of shared clonotypes between healthy human individuals. General observations from the study: The four-donor shared clonotypes exceeded non-shared clonotypes in generation probability, with non-shared ones scoring lower. Rarefaction showed sorted-subset sequencing was incomplete despite large depth.

The chain recombines TRBV5-1 with TRBJ2-5; a weak D match, TRBD2 (6 bases). Judging by the DNA end, TRBJ2-7 fits better; the J call may be wrong. The source of this sequence is a man aged 18 to 30 in good health. Some clones in this sample may be carry-over from other donors' samples. The sequenced sample was naive CD4+ T cells from PBMCs. Subset here: CD45RA+ positively selected. CDR3 DNA: TGCGCCAGCAGCTTGGTGGCGGGATCCTACGAGCAGTACTTC. Its translation: CASSLVAGSYEQYF.